This T cell receptor beta chain was sequenced for a study of blood T cell repertoires in COVID-19. At the level of the study: Acute and convalescent COVID-19 specimens originated in the United States, Italy and Spain. T cells, B-cell-depleted T cells, or PBMCs supplied cDNA or gDNA.

Germline-derived CDR1 and CDR2 are MNHNS and SASEGT. V trimming: 3 bases; J trimming: 3 bases; junction bases outside the gene matches: 7. This CDR3 comprises 15 residues. Under the authors' procedure: Reference gene primer amplification gave estimated nucleated cell counts. Assay: immunoSEQ multiplex PCR; the TCRdb copy retains only in-frame clones and omits some. The V and J calls and the clone size are those of that table, but D and trimming were determined from the DNA. The sample holds just under 100,000 clones, more than 70% seen once. The rearrangement joins TRBV6-1 to TRBJ1-1, with 7 bases matching TRBD1. The receptor comes from a woman between 55 and 75 years old in a cohort sampled during active or convalescent COVID-19. The sample taken for sequencing was peripheral blood. DNA of the CDR3: TGTGCCAGCAGTGAGAGCCCCCAGGGGGACACTGAAGCTTTCTTT. Its protein product is CASSESPQGDTEAFF.